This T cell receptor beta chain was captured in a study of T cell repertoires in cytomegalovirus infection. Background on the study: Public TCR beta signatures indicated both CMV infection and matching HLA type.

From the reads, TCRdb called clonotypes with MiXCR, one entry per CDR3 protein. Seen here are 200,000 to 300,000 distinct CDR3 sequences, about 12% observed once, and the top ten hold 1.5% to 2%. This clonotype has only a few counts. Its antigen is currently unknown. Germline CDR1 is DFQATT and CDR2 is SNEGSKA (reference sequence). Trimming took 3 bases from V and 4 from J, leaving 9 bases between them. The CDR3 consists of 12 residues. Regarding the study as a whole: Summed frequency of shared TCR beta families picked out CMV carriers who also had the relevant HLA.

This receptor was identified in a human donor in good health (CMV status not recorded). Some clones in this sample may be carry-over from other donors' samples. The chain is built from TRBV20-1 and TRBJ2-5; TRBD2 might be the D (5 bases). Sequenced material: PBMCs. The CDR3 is CSARSGGETQYF. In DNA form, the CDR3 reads TGCAGTGCTAGGAGTGGAGGAGAGACCCAGTACTTC.